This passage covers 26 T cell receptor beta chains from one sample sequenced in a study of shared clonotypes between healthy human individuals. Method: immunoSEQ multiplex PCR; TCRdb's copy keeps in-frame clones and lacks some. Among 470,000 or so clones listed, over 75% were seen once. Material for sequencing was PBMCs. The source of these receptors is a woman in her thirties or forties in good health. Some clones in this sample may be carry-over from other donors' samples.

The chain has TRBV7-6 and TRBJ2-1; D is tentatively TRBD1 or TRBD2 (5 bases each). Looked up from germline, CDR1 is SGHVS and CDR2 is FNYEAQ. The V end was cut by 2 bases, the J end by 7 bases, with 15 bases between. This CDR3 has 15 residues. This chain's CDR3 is CASSLQPGRGNEQFF. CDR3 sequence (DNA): TGTGCCAGCAGCTTACAGCCAGGGAGAGGGAATGAGCAGTTCTTC.

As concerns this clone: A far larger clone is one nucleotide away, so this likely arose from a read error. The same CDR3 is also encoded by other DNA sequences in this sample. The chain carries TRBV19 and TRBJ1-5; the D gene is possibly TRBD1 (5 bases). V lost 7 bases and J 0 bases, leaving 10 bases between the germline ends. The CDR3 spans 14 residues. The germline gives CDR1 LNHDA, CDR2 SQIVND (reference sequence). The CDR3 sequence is CASNRGFSNQPQHF. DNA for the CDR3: TGTGCCAGTAACCGGGGCTTTAGCAATCAGCCCCAGCATTTT.

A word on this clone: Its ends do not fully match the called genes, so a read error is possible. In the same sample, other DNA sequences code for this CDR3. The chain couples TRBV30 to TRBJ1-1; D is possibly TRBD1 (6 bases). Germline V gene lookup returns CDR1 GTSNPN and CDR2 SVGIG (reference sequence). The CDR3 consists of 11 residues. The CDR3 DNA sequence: TGCGCCTGGAGGGACATGACTGAAGCCTTCTTT. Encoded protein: CAWRDMTEAFF.

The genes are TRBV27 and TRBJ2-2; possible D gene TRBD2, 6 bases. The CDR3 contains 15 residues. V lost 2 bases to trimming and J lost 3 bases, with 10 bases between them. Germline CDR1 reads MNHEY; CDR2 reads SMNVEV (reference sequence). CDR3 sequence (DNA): TGTGCCAGCAGTTTAGGGACTCGATACACCGGGGAGCTGTTTTTT. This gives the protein CASSLGTRYTGELFF.

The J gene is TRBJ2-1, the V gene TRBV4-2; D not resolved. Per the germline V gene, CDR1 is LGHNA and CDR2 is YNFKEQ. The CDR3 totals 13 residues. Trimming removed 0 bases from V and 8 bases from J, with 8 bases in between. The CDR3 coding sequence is TGTGCCAGCAGCCAAGATGGTCGGGATGAGCAGTTCTTC. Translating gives CASSQDGRDEQFF.

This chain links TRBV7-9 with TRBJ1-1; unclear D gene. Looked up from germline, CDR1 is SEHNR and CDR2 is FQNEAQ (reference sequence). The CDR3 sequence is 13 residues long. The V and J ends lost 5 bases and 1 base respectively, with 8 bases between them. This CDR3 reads CASSLGRNTEAFF. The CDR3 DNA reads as TGTGCCAGCAGCCTAGGGAGGAACACTGAAGCTTTCTTT. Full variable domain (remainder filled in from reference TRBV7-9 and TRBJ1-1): DTGVSQNPRHKITKRGQNVTFRCDPISEHNRLYWYRQTLGQGPEFLTYFQNEAQLEKSRLLSDRFSAERPKGSFSTLEIQRTEQGDSAMYLCASSLGRNTEAFFGQGTRLTVV.

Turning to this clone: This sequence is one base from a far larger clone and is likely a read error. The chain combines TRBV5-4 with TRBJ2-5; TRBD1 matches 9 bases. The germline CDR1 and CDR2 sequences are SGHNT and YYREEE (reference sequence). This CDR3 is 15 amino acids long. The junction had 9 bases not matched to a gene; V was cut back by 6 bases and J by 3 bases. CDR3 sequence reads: CASIKAGTGKETQYF. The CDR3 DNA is TGTGCCAGCATCAAAGCCGGGACAGGGAAAGAGACCCAGTACTTC.

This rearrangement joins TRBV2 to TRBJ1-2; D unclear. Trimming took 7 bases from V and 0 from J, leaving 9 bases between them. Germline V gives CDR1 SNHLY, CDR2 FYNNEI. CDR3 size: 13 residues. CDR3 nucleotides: TGTGCCAGCACTTGGGAGTCTAACTATGGCTACACCTTC. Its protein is CASTWESNYGYTF.

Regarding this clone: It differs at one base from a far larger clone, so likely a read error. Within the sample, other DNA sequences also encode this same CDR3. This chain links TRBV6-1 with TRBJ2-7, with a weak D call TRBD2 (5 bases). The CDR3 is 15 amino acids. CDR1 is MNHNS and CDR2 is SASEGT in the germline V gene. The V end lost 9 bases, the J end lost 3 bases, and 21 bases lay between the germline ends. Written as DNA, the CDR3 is TGTGCCAGTACCCAGAGTCTAGCAGCAGACTACGAGCAGTACTTC. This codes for CASTQSLAADYEQYF.

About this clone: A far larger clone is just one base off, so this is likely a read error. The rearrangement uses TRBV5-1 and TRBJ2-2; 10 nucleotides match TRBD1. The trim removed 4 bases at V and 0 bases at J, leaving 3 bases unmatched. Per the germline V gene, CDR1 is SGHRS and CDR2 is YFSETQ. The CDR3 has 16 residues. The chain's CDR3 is CASSLTGGANTGELFF. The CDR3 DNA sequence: TGCGCCAGCAGCCTGACAGGGGGCGCGAACACCGGGGAGCTGTTTTTT.

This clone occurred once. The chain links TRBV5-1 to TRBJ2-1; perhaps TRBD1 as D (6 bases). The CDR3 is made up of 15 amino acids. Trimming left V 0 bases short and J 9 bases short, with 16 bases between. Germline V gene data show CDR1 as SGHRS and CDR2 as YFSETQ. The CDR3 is CASSLAGVGFAEQFF. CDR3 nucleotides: TGCGCCAGCAGCTTGGCAGGGGTGGGATTCGCTGAGCAGTTCTTC. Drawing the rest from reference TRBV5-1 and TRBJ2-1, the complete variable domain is KAGVTQTPRYLIKTRGQQVTLSCSPISGHRSVSWYQQTPGQGLQFLFEYFSETQRNKGNFPGRFSGRQFSNSRSEMNVSTLELGDSALYLCASSLAGVGFAEQFFGPGTRLTVL.

CDR3 DNA: TGTGCCAGCAGCTTAGGACTAGCGGGTTTGACCACCGGGGAGCTGTTTTTT. This codes for CASSLGLAGLTTGELFF. The chain combines TRBV7-2 with TRBJ2-2, with 10 nucleotides matching TRBD2. CDR1 is SGHTA, CDR2 FQGNSA, per germline. The CDR3 is 17 amino acids. Unmatched junction bases numbered 6, after V lost 1 base and J lost 4 bases. The variable domain in full, with the rest retrieved from reference TRBV7-2 and TRBJ2-2, is GAGVSQSPSNKVTEKGKDVELRCDPISGHTALYWYRQSLGQGLEFLIYFQGNSAPDKSGLPSDRFSAERTGGSVSTLTIQRTQQEDSAVYLCASSLGLAGLTTGELFFGEGSRLTVL.

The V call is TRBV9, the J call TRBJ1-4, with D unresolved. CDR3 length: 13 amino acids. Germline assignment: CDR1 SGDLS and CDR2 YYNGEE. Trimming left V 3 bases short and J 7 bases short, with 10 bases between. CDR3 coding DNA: TGTGCCAGCAGCGAACCCCGGACTGAAAAACTGTTTTTT. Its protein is CASSEPRTEKLFF.

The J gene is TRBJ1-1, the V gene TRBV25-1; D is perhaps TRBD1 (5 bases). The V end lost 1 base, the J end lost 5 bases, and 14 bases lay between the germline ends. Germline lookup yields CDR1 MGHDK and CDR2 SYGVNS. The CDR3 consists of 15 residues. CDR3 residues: CASSEWGRGGTEAFF. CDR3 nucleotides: TGTGCCAGCAGTGAATGGGGCCGAGGTGGGACTGAAGCTTTCTTT.

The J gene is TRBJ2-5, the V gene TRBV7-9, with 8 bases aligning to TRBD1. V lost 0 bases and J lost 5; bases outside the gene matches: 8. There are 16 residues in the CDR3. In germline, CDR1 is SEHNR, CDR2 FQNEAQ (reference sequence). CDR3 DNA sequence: TGTGCCAGCAGCTTAGCGCTCCAGGGGGCGGGGGAGACCCAGTACTTC. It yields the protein CASSLALQGAGETQYF.

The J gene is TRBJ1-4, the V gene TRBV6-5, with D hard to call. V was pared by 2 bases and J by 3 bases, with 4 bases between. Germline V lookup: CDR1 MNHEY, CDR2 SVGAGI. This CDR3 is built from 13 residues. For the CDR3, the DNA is TGTGCCAGCAGTTACGGGTCTAATGAAAAACTGTTTTTT. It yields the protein CASSYGSNEKLFF.

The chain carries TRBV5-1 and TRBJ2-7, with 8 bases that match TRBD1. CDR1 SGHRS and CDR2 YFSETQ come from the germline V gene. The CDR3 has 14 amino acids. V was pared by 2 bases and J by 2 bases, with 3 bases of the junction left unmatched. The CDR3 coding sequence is TGCGCCAGCAGCTTCACAGGGGGAGCCTACGAGCAGTACTTC. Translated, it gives CASSFTGGAYEQYF.

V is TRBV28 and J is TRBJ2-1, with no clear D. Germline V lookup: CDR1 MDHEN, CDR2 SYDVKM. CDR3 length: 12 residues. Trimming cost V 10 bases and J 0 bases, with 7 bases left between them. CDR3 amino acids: CATHSSYNEQFF. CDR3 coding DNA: TGTGCCACCCACAGCTCCTACAATGAGCAGTTCTTC. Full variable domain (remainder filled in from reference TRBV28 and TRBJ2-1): DVKVTQSSRYLVKRTGEKVFLECVQDMDHENMFWYRQDPGLGLRLIYFSYDVKMKEKGDIPEGYSVSREKKERFSLILESASTNQTSMYLCATHSSYNEQFFGPGTRLTVL.

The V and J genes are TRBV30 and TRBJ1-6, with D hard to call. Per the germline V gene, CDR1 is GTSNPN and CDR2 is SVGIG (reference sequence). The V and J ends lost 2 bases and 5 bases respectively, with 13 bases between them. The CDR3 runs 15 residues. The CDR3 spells CAWSIPDRDNSPLHF. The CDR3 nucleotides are TGTGCCTGGAGTATACCGGACCGGGATAATTCACCCCTCCACTTT.

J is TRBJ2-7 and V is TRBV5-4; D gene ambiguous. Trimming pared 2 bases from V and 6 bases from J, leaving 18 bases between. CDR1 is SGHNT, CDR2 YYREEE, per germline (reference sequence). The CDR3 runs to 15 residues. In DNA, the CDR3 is TGTGCCAGCAGCTTTGACTCGGGCGGATCGCTCGAGCAGTACTTC. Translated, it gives CASSFDSGGSLEQYF.

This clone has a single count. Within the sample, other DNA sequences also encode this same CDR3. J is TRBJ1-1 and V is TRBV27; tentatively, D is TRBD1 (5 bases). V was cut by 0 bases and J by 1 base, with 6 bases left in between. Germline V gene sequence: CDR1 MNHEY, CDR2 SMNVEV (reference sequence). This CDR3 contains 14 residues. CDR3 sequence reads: CASSLSGGNTEAFF. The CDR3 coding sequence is TGTGCCAGCAGTTTATCCGGGGGGAACACTGAAGCTTTCTTT.

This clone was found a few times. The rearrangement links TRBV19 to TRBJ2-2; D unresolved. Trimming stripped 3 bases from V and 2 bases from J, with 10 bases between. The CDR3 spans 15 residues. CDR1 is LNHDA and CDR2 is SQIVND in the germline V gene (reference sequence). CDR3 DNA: TGTGCCAGTAGTATTGGGCAGACTAACACCGGGGAGCTGTTTTTT. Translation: CASSIGQTNTGELFF. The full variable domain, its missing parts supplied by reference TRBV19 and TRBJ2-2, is DGGITQSPKYLFRKEGQNVTLSCEQNLNHDAMYWYRQDPGQGLRLIYYSQIVNDFQKGDIAEGYSVSREKKESFPLTVTSAQKNPTAFYLCASSIGQTNTGELFFGEGSRLTVL.

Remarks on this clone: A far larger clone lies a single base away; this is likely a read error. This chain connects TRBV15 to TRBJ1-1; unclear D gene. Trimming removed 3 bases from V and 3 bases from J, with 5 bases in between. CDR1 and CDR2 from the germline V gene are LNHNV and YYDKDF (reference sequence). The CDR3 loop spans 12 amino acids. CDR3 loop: CATSSGYTEAFF. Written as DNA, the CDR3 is TGTGCCACCAGCAGTGGGTACACTGAAGCTTTCTTT.

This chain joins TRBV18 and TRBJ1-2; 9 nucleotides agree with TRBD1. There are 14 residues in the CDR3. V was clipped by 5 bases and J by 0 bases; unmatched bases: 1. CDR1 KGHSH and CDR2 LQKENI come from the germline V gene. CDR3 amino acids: CASSGTGTNYGYTF. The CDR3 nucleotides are TGTGCCAGCTCAGGGACAGGGACTAACTATGGCTACACCTTC.

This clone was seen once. This chain's CDR3 is CASSLADTADSYNEQFF. The CDR3 bases are TGTGCCAGCAGCTTAGCGGATACAGCCGACTCCTACAATGAGCAGTTCTTC. The V and J genes are TRBV7-9 and TRBJ2-1; no clear D. The germline V gene encodes CDR1 SEHNR and CDR2 FQNEAQ (reference sequence). The V end lost 0 bases, the J end lost 0 bases, and 12 bases lay between the germline ends. This CDR3 has 17 amino acids.

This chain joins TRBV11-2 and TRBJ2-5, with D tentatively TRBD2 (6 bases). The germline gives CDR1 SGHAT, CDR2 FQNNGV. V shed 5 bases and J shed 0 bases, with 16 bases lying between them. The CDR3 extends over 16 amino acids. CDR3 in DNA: TGTGCCAGCAGCCACCCTAGCGACCGGTACCAAGAGACCCAGTACTTC. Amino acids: CASSHPSDRYQETQYF.